A single sample gave rise to the 8 T cell receptor beta chains below, sequenced in a study of blood T cell repertoires in COVID-19. Profiling relied on immunoSEQ multiplex PCR, and the TCRdb table lists in-frame clones only, not all of them. The data contain 310,000 or so clones, 75% to 95% of them seen just once; the ten biggest clones take up more than 0.95%. Sequenced: PBMCs or T cells enriched from blood (not recorded which). The receptors shown here come from a woman younger than 45 who had recovered from COVID-19.

The chain uses TRBV6-5 and TRBJ1-2; 9 bases align to TRBD1. There are 14 residues in the CDR3. Trimming cost V 5 bases and J 6 bases; bases outside gene matches: 7. Germline V gives CDR1 MNHEY, CDR2 SVGAGI. In DNA form, the CDR3 reads TGTGCCAGCAGTCCCTGGACAGGGGATGATGGCTACACCTTC. Its translation: CASSPWTGDDGYTF.

The chain has TRBV4-2 and TRBJ1-3; no clear D. Trimming took 0 bases from V and 7 from J, leaving 7 bases between them. Germline lookup yields CDR1 LGHNA and CDR2 YNFKEQ. This CDR3 has 13 residues. In nucleotides, the CDR3 is TGTGCCAGCAGCCAAGATTTGCGGAACACCATATATTTT. Protein sequence: CASSQDLRNTIYF.

The chain joins TRBV19 to TRBJ2-7; D unclear. The CDR3 sequence is 14 residues long. The V end was cut by 3 bases, the J end by 2 bases, with 11 bases between. Germline values: CDR1 LNHDA, CDR2 SQIVND (reference sequence). The CDR3 sequence: CASSMPERPYEQYF. The CDR3 DNA is TGTGCCAGTAGTATGCCGGAGCGACCCTACGAGCAGTACTTC.

This chain joins TRBV5-3 and TRBJ1-1; D not certain. TRBV5-3 is an open reading frame whose function is uncertain. The CDR3 spans 12 residues. The ends were cut back, 0 bases at V and 6 bases at J, with 6 bases in the middle. The CDR3 DNA reads as TGTGCCAGAAGCTTGGCCAGTCCTGAAGCTTTCTTT. Residues: CARSLASPEAFF.

V and J are TRBV7-8 and TRBJ1-4, with D uncertain. The CDR3 runs 17 residues. V shed 1 base and J shed 6 bases, with 18 bases lying between them. Germline loops: CDR1 SGHVS, CDR2 FQNEAQ. The CDR3 DNA sequence: TGTGCCAGCAGCTTAGTCTACAGTCATGCGGGTGATGAAAAACTGTTTTTT. It is translated as CASSLVYSHAGDEKLFF.

This clone came up once. The chain joins TRBV3-1 (or the pseudogene TRBV3-2) to TRBJ2-5; D gene unclear. The CDR3 consists of 13 residues. Germline CDR1 and CDR2: LGHDT and YNNKEL (reference sequence). Trimming took off 5 bases at V and 5 bases at J, with 12 bases between the two ends. The CDR3: CASSDLPRETQYF. CDR3 in DNA: TGTGCCAGCAGCGACCTACCTAGGGAGACCCAGTACTTC.

This clone occurred once. The genes are TRBV28 and TRBJ1-5, with 7 bases fitting TRBD1. The CDR3 extends over 15 amino acids. Germline V gene data show CDR1 as MDHEN and CDR2 as SYDVKM. Losses at the gene ends were 4 bases for V and 6 bases for J; bases not matched to a gene: 9. The CDR3 sequence is CASSSLDRTGQPQHF. In DNA form, the CDR3 reads TGTGCCAGCAGTTCTCTGGACAGGACAGGTCAGCCCCAGCATTTT.

The chain couples TRBV6-4 to TRBJ2-1; possibly TRBD2 for D (5 bases). The CDR3 is 14 residues long. Deletions cut 2 bases from V and 7 bases from J, with 12 bases between. Germline lookup yields CDR1 MRHNA and CDR2 SNTAGT. Written as DNA, the CDR3 is TGTGCCAGCAGTGACAGCGGCCCGGGGAATGAGCAGTTCTTC. Encoded protein: CASSDSGPGNEQFF.